At least ten counts were recorded for the clone carrying this T cell receptor (beta chain). Its antigen is undetermined. The sample belongs to a study of tumor and adjacent non-tumor tissue in lung cancer. Study background: Stage I to III disease affected 9 to 10 men and roughly 5 women aged about 31 to 80. On average, productive TCRbeta reads reached about 4.17 million per sample. Whole-study results and caveats: Tumor repertoires had a smaller top 100 clone share than normal lung. Compared with tumor, normal lung showed significantly lower TCR diversity.

RNA was extracted from bulk tissue without any cell sorting. This non-tumor lung sample came from over 3 cm beyond the tumor edge. The CDR3 contains 13 residues. The V gene's germline CDR1 is DFQATT and CDR2 SNEGSKA (reference sequence). The trim removed 3 bases at V and 8 bases at J, leaving 4 bases unmatched. The library came from three nested PCR rounds adapted from ARM-PCR protocols. TCRdb redid the calling of the multiplex PCR reads with MiXCR, one entry per CDR3 protein. The sample holds more than 75,000 distinct CDR3 sequences, 80% seen once. Input material: distant non-tumor lung tissue. This sequence joins TRBV20-1 and TRBJ2-1; 10 bases match TRBD2. The sequence was collected from a man between 60 and 70 years old with small cell lung cancer. The CDR3 coding sequence is TGCAGTGCTAGCGGGCTAGCGGGAGATGAGCAGTTCTTC. It translates to CSASGLAGDEQFF.